Below are 11 T cell receptor beta chains sequenced from a single sample in a study of cytomegalovirus exposure and HLA in healthy donors. Sequenced by immunoSEQ multiplex PCR; TCRdb stores in-frame clones only, minus some. The sample shows approximately 300,000 clones, 86% of them seen only once. The sample consisted of PBMCs. Receptors were obtained from a woman aged 18 to 35 in good health and CMV-seronegative.

This clone was seen just once. This rearrangement joins TRBV7-9 to TRBJ1-2, with 11 nucleotides matching TRBD1. Losses at the gene ends were 5 bases for V and 4 bases for J; bases not matched to a gene: 3. The CDR3 covers 14 residues. Germline loops: CDR1 SEHNR, CDR2 FQNEAQ (reference sequence). The CDR3 bases are TGTGCCAGCAGCCGGACAGGGGGCGCCTATGGCTACACCTTC. The encoded protein is CASSRTGGAYGYTF.

The chain couples TRBV5-1 to TRBJ2-7; 10 bases line up with TRBD1. The CDR3 is made up of 16 amino acids. Looked up from germline, CDR1 is SGHRS and CDR2 is YFSETQ. After removal of 4 bases from V and 3 bases from J, the junction contained 10 bases not matched to a gene. The CDR3, as DNA: TGCGCCAGCAGCCGGGACAGGGGAACGGGCGGCTACGAGCAGTACTTC. Translating gives CASSRDRGTGGYEQYF. The variable domain in full, completed from reference TRBV5-1 and TRBJ2-7, reads KAGVTQTPRYLIKTRGQQVTLSCSPISGHRSVSWYQQTPGQGLQFLFEYFSETQRNKGNFPGRFSGRQFSNSRSEMNVSTLELGDSALYLCASSRDRGTGGYEQYFGPGTRLTVT.

This sequence joins TRBV2 and TRBJ2-5; 7 nucleotides align to TRBD2. J lost 2 bases, V lost 4 bases, and 7 bases had no gene match. CDR1 and CDR2 from the germline V gene are SNHLY and FYNNEI. The CDR3 contains 15 residues. Here the CDR3 DNA reads TGTGCCAGCAGTGTCGGACTAGTCGTACAAGAGACCCAGTACTTC. This sequence encodes CASSVGLVVQETQYF.

The chain recombines TRBV2 with TRBJ2-1; 7 bases map to TRBD1. The V gene's germline CDR1 is SNHLY and CDR2 FYNNEI. CDR3 length equals 13 residues. V gave up 4 bases and J gave up 7 bases; unmatched junction bases: 4. This CDR3 reads CASSGDSRNEQFF. The CDR3 DNA sequence: TGTGCCAGCAGTGGGGACAGCAGAAATGAGCAGTTCTTC.

The rearrangement joins TRBV7-6 to TRBJ2-7; TRBD2 agrees at 7 bases. The CDR3 length is 15 residues. With 2 bases clipped from V and 5 bases from J, the junction kept 9 bases outside the gene matches. Germline values: CDR1 SGHVS, CDR2 FNYEAQ. The CDR3 DNA reads TGTGCCAGCAGCTTAAGCGGCGGGAGCGGTGACGAGCAGTACTTC. This codes for CASSLSGGSGDEQYF.

V is TRBV5-1 and J is TRBJ2-3; 13 bases line up with TRBD2. The J segment lost 3 bases and the V segment lost 4 bases, leaving 5 bases of the junction unmatched. This CDR3 region has 16 residues. Per germline, CDR1 SGHRS and CDR2 YFSETQ. This CDR3 is CASSPGLAGETDTQYF. The CDR3 nucleotides are TGCGCCAGCAGCCCCGGACTAGCGGGAGAGACAGATACGCAGTATTTT. Using reference TRBV5-1 and TRBJ2-3 for the parts outside the CDR3, the full variable domain is KAGVTQTPRYLIKTRGQQVTLSCSPISGHRSVSWYQQTPGQGLQFLFEYFSETQRNKGNFPGRFSGRQFSNSRSEMNVSTLELGDSALYLCASSPGLAGETDTQYFGPGTRLTVL.

This clone was counted a few times. This rearrangement joins TRBV30 to TRBJ1-2, with a possible D match to TRBD1 (5 bases). Germline CDR1 is GTSNPN and CDR2 is SVGIG (reference sequence). The V end lost 3 bases, the J end lost 6 bases, and 20 bases lay between the germline ends. The CDR3 is 15 amino acids. The CDR3 region is CAWSTQVPALDGYTF. CDR3 nucleotide sequence: TGTGCCTGGAGCACACAGGTCCCAGCGCTGGATGGCTACACCTTC.

This clone was found once. The chain combines TRBV2 with TRBJ2-6; D ambiguous. This CDR3 has 15 residues. CDR1 is SNHLY, CDR2 FYNNEI, per germline. V dropped 8 bases and J dropped 4 bases, with 15 bases sitting between them. The CDR3 DNA is TGTGCCAGCGGAGCTGGCTCTGCCGGGGCCAACGTCCTGACTTTC. Encoded protein: CASGAGSAGANVLTF.

This chain uses TRBV7-9 with TRBJ1-1, with D possibly TRBD1 on 6 matching bases. The CDR3 loop spans 12 amino acids. Trimming shortened V by 6 bases and J by 6 bases, and 11 bases separated the two germline ends. Looked up from germline, CDR1 is SEHNR and CDR2 is FQNEAQ (reference sequence). In DNA form, the CDR3 reads TGTGCCAGCAGACAAGACAGGCCTGAAGCTTTCTTT. Its translation is CASRQDRPEAFF. The whole variable domain, filled in from reference TRBV7-9 and TRBJ1-1, reads DTGVSQNPRHKITKRGQNVTFRCDPISEHNRLYWYRQTLGQGPEFLTYFQNEAQLEKSRLLSDRFSAERPKGSFSTLEIQRTEQGDSAMYLCASRQDRPEAFFGQGTRLTVV.

The rearrangement uses TRBV5-4 and TRBJ2-7, with 7 bases lining up with TRBD1. Trimming at V came to 3 bases and at J to 3 bases, leaving 3 bases not matched to a gene. The germline V gene encodes CDR1 SGHNT and CDR2 YYREEE (reference sequence). This CDR3 has 13 amino acids. DNA for the CDR3: TGTGCCAGCAGCTCCGCAGGGGGCTACGAGCAGTACTTC. Its protein product is CASSSAGGYEQYF.

V is TRBV4-2 and J is TRBJ2-7; tentatively, D is TRBD1 (5 bases). The CDR3 spans 16 residues. Germline V gene data show CDR1 as LGHNA and CDR2 as YNFKEQ. Trimming shortened V by 1 base and J by 3 bases, and 16 bases separated the two germline ends. CDR3 in DNA: TGTGCCAGCAGCCAAGGCGCGCAGGGCTTGAACTACGAGCAGTACTTC. Translated: CASSQGAQGLNYEQYF.